The 26 T cell receptor beta chains listed next were all sequenced from one sample in a study of CD8 T cells in Susac syndrome. cDNA came from around 0.5 to 1 ug RNA primed by random hexamers. TCRdb independently ran MiXCR on the immunoSEQ multiplex PCR reads; one entry per CDR3 protein. This sample yields around 56,000 distinct CDR3 sequences, of which approximately 90% are seen a single time; 0.15% to 0.2% belongs to the top ten. Material: CD8+ T cells from PBMCs. These receptors all come from a human donor in good health.

In its sample, this clonotype was seen once. V gene TRBV12-3 or TRBV12-4 combines with J gene TRBJ1-4; 7 bases match TRBD1. V trimming: 6 bases; J trimming: 5 bases; junction bases outside the gene matches: 6. The CDR3 has 14 amino acids. The CDR3: CASRHTGANEKLFF. The DNA for the CDR3 is TGTGCCAGCAGACATACAGGGGCGAATGAAAAACTGTTTTTT.

This chain joins TRBV6-6 and TRBJ2-2; D is undetermined. V lost 7 bases to trimming and J lost 5 bases, with 11 bases between them. Germline V gene data show CDR1 as MNHNY and CDR2 as SVGAGI (reference sequence). The CDR3 is 13 residues long. CDR3 nucleotide sequence: TGTGCCAGCAAGGCTCCCTTAACCGGGGAGCTGTTTTTT. Translation: CASKAPLTGELFF.

V and J are TRBV5-1 and TRBJ2-7, with TRBD1 matching 10 bases. Germline-derived CDR1 and CDR2 are SGHRS and YFSETQ. The CDR3 is made up of 17 amino acids. With V trimmed by 0 bases and J by 5 bases, 11 bases remained unmatched. Here the CDR3 reads CASSLVPPTGGYNEQYF. In DNA, the CDR3 is TGCGCCAGCAGCTTGGTTCCACCGACAGGGGGCTACAACGAGCAGTACTTC.

The chain employs TRBV7-2 and TRBJ1-2; D gene unclear. Trimming left V 5 bases short and J 4 bases short, with 11 bases between. Germline lookup yields CDR1 SGHTA and CDR2 FQGNSA. CDR3 length: 13 amino acids. The CDR3 nucleotides read TGTGCCAGCAGCGGCCGGCCCGCCTATGGCTACACCTTC. Translated: CASSGRPAYGYTF.

In this sample, this clonotype turned up once. The genes are TRBV6-5 and TRBJ2-4, with D hard to call. Per the germline V gene, CDR1 is MNHEY and CDR2 is SVGAGI. This CDR3 spans 15 amino acids. With 0 bases removed from V and 6 bases from J, the gap between germline ends came to 12 bases. For the CDR3, the DNA is TGTGCCAGCAGTTACTCGATGGCTCCGGGAAACATTCAGTACTTC. It codes for CASSYSMAPGNIQYF.

The gene calls are TRBV4-3 and TRBJ2-7; D is uncertain. Germline V gives CDR1 LGHNA, CDR2 YSLEER. This CDR3 is built from 15 residues. Trimming removed 0 bases at V and 2 bases at J, with 11 bases between. CDR3 loop: CASSQDRGSPYEQYF. The CDR3 DNA reads as TGCGCCAGCAGCCAAGATAGAGGATCCCCCTACGAGCAGTACTTC.

In this sample, this clonotype turned up once. This rearrangement joins TRBV6-2 or TRBV6-3 to TRBJ1-1, with a possible D match to TRBD1 (6 bases). Germline values: CDR1 MNHEY, CDR2 SVGEGT. This CDR3 has 14 amino acids. V lost 2 bases and J lost 8, with 15 bases in between. In DNA, the CDR3 is TGTGCCAGCAGTTACCTTCTCGGGGGCACCGAAGCTTTCTTT. Translated, it gives CASSYLLGGTEAFF.

V is TRBV27 and J is TRBJ1-2; 9 bases are a match to TRBD1. With V trimmed by 6 bases and J by 8 bases, 13 bases remained unmatched. The germline V gene has CDR1 MNHEY and CDR2 SMNVEV (reference sequence). CDR3 size: 15 residues. The CDR3 protein is CASRSGDRDSSGYTF. Written as DNA, the CDR3 is TGTGCCAGCAGGTCTGGGGACAGGGACTCGAGCGGCTACACCTTC.

This CDR3 reads CASSSQTVDEQFF. DNA of the CDR3: TGTGCCAGCAGCTCCCAGACCGTGGATGAGCAGTTCTTC. The chain uses TRBV7-8 and TRBJ2-1; D unclear. The length of the CDR3 is 13 residues. Germline CDR1 and CDR2: SGHVS and FQNEAQ. The V gene lost 4 bases and the J gene lost 8 bases, with 12 bases spanning the gap.

The chain has TRBV7-8 and TRBJ2-7, with 10 bases aligning to TRBD1. V gave up 7 bases and J gave up 4 bases; unmatched junction bases: 4. This CDR3 is built from 13 residues. Looked up from germline, CDR1 is SGHVS and CDR2 is FQNEAQ. The DNA of the CDR3 is TGTGCCAGCATAGGGACAGGGGTGTACGAGCAGTACTTC. Protein product: CASIGTGVYEQYF. The complete variable domain, with remaining parts taken from reference TRBV7-8 and TRBJ2-7, reads GAGVSQSPRYKVAKRGQDVALRCDPISGHVSLFWYQQALGQGPEFLTYFQNEAQLDKSGLPSDRFFAERPEGSVSTLKIQRTQQEDSAVYLCASIGTGVYEQYFGPGTRLTVT.

V gene TRBV5-4 combines with J gene TRBJ2-1; a weak D match, TRBD2 (7 bases). Per germline, CDR1 SGHNT and CDR2 YYREEE (reference sequence). Trimming cost V 2 bases and J 6 bases, with 15 bases left between them. The CDR3 has 15 amino acids. DNA for the CDR3: TGTGCCAGCAGCTTCGGACTAGGGGGGTTCAATGAGCAGTTCTTC. It specifies CASSFGLGGFNEQFF.

The genes are TRBV30 and TRBJ2-3; a possible D gene is TRBD1 (5 bases). The V gene lost 0 bases and the J gene lost 2 bases, with 9 bases spanning the gap. The germline gives CDR1 GTSNPN, CDR2 SVGIG (reference sequence). CDR3 length: 14 amino acids. The CDR3 DNA reads TGTGCCTGGAGTGTAGGGGTCCTCACAGATACGCAGTATTTT. Its protein product is CAWSVGVLTDTQYF.

This clonotype was recorded a few times. The V and J genes are TRBV29-1 and TRBJ1-1; 8 nucleotides line up with TRBD1. The germline CDR1 and CDR2 sequences are SQVTM and ANQGSEA. J gave up 1 base and V 6 bases, and 4 bases lay outside the gene matches. This CDR3 contains 13 residues. The CDR3 is CSVQGTGNTEAFF. The CDR3 coding sequence is TGCAGCGTCCAGGGGACAGGGAACACTGAAGCTTTCTTT.

V gene TRBV29-1 combines with J gene TRBJ2-2; unclear D gene. V was trimmed by 5 bases and J by 4 bases, leaving 11 bases between them. This CDR3 has 13 amino acids. Germline V gene sequence: CDR1 SQVTM, CDR2 ANQGSEA. The CDR3, as DNA: TGCAGCGTTTTCTTATTGCGCACCGGGGAGCTGTTTTTT. It translates to CSVFLLRTGELFF.

This clonotype was found once. The chain couples TRBV4-1 to TRBJ1-4; D uncertain. Germline V CDR1 and CDR2: MGHRA, YSYEKL. Trimming shortened V by 0 bases and J by 5 bases, and 10 bases separated the two germline ends. The CDR3 has 15 amino acids. CDR3 sequence reads: CASSQDRGPNEKLFF. The DNA of the CDR3 is TGCGCCAGCAGCCAAGATCGGGGTCCCAATGAAAAACTGTTTTTT.

V is TRBV19 and J is TRBJ2-1; 7 bases map to TRBD1. This CDR3 spans 14 amino acids. Germline loops: CDR1 LNHDA, CDR2 SQIVND (reference sequence). V shed 5 bases, J shed 6 bases, and the junction held 7 bases outside the gene matches. As DNA, the CDR3 is TGTGCCAGTAGTTGGGGACAGACCCCCAATGAGCAGTTCTTC. Translating gives CASSWGQTPNEQFF.

The chain's CDR3 is CSARDLPGNTGELFF. CDR3 coding DNA: TGCAGTGCTAGAGATCTCCCGGGAAACACCGGGGAGCTGTTTTTT. The chain is built from TRBV20-1 and TRBJ2-2; possibly TRBD2 for D (5 bases). V was clipped by 0 bases and J by 2 bases, with 10 bases between them. The germline gives CDR1 DFQATT, CDR2 SNEGSKA (reference sequence). This CDR3 comprises 15 residues.

The CDR3 is CSATIGTETYEQYF. CDR3 in DNA: TGCAGTGCCACCATTGGGACCGAAACCTACGAGCAGTACTTC. The V call is TRBV20-1, the J call TRBJ2-7; either TRBD1 or TRBD2 may supply D (5 bases each). The CDR3 contains 14 residues. Looked up from germline, CDR1 is DFQATT and CDR2 is SNEGSKA (reference sequence). Trimming left V 6 bases short and J 2 bases short, with 17 bases between.

The chain carries TRBV4-1 and TRBJ2-1; D is unresolved. The CDR3 is 14 residues long. The V and J ends lost 4 bases and 4 bases respectively, with 11 bases between them. Germline lookup yields CDR1 MGHRA and CDR2 YSYEKL. Here the CDR3 DNA reads TGCGCCAGCAGCCGATCGACTGGATACAATGAGCAGTTCTTC. It translates to CASSRSTGYNEQFF.

This clonotype showed up just a few times. The CDR3, as DNA: TGTGCCAGCAGTTTAGACGGAGCCTACGAGCAGTACTTC. Protein sequence: CASSLDGAYEQYF. The genes are TRBV27 and TRBJ2-7; no firm D call. The V end lost 2 bases, the J end lost 2 bases, and 7 bases lay between the germline ends. CDR3 length equals 13 residues. CDR1 is MNHEY, CDR2 SMNVEV, per germline (reference sequence).

V is TRBV7-9 and J is TRBJ2-7; no reliable D call. The CDR3 covers 12 residues. Germline assignment: CDR1 SEHNR and CDR2 FQNEAQ (reference sequence). Deletions cut 3 bases from V and 9 bases from J, with 12 bases between. The CDR3 protein is CASSLDPRPQYF. CDR3 DNA: TGTGCCAGCAGCTTGGACCCCCGGCCGCAGTACTTC.

The chain uses TRBV7-7 and TRBJ2-7; possibly TRBD2 for D (6 bases). Germline CDR1 SSHAT, CDR2 FNYEAQ (reference sequence). The CDR3 covers 15 residues. V lost 1 base to trimming and J lost 5 bases, with 15 bases between them. CDR3 loop: CASSLDRVREDEQYF. The CDR3 DNA is TGTGCCAGCAGCTTAGATAGGGTAAGGGAGGACGAGCAGTACTTC. Full variable domain (outside the CDR3, taken from reference TRBV7-7 and TRBJ2-7): GAGVSQSPRYKVTKRGQDVTLRCDPISSHATLYWYQQALGQGPEFLTYFNYEAQPDKSGLPSDRFSAERPEGSISTLTIQRTEQRDSAMYRCASSLDRVREDEQYFGPGTRLTVT.

The chain employs TRBV7-9 and TRBJ2-1; no definite D call. Germline V gene sequence: CDR1 SEHNR, CDR2 FQNEAQ (reference sequence). Trimming left V 6 bases short and J 0 bases short, with 12 bases between. This CDR3 spans 15 amino acids. The CDR3 sequence: CASSPALSSYNEQFF. The DNA for the CDR3 is TGTGCCAGCAGTCCTGCTTTGAGCTCCTACAATGAGCAGTTCTTC.

The J gene is TRBJ2-7, the V gene TRBV4-2; 9 nucleotides line up with TRBD2. The CDR3 sequence is 16 residues long. Germline V lookup: CDR1 LGHNA, CDR2 YNFKEQ. V was clipped by 0 bases and J by 2 bases; unmatched bases: 5. CDR3 sequence: CASSQDVGLATYEQYF. CDR3 coding DNA: TGTGCCAGCAGCCAAGATGTGGGACTAGCAACCTACGAGCAGTACTTC.

This chain links TRBV30 with TRBJ2-7; 8 bases match TRBD1. The germline V gene encodes CDR1 GTSNPN and CDR2 SVGIG (reference sequence). The CDR3 consists of 12 residues. Trimming took 1 base from V and 6 from J; bases not matched to a gene: 2. CDR3: CAWSGTGIEQYF. CDR3 nucleotides: TGTGCCTGGAGTGGGACAGGGATCGAGCAGTACTTC.

The chain has TRBV6-1 and TRBJ1-1; D is uncertain. CDR3 length: 13 amino acids. The germline V gene has CDR1 MNHNS and CDR2 SASEGT. The ends were cut back, 4 bases at V and 1 base at J, with 7 bases in the middle. CDR3 sequence: CASSARGNTEAFF. The CDR3 DNA reads TGTGCCAGCAGTGCCCGGGGGAACACTGAAGCTTTCTTT.